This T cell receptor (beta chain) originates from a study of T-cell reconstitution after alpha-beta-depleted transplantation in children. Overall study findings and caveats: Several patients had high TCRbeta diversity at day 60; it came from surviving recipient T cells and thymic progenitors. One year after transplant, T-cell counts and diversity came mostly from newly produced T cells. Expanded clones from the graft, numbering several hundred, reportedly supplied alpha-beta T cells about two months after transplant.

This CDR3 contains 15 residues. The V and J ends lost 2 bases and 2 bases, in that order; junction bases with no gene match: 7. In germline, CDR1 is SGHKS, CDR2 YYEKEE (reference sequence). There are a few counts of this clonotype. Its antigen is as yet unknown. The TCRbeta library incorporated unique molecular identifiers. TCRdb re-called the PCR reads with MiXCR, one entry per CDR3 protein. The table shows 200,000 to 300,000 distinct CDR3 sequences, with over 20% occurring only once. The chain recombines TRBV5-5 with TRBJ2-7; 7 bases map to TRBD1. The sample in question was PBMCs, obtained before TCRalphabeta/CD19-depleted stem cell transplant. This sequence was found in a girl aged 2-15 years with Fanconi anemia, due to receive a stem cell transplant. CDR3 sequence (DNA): TGTGCCAGCAGCTTAATCGGGACAGAGCCCTACGAGCAGTACTTC. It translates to CASSLIGTEPYEQYF.